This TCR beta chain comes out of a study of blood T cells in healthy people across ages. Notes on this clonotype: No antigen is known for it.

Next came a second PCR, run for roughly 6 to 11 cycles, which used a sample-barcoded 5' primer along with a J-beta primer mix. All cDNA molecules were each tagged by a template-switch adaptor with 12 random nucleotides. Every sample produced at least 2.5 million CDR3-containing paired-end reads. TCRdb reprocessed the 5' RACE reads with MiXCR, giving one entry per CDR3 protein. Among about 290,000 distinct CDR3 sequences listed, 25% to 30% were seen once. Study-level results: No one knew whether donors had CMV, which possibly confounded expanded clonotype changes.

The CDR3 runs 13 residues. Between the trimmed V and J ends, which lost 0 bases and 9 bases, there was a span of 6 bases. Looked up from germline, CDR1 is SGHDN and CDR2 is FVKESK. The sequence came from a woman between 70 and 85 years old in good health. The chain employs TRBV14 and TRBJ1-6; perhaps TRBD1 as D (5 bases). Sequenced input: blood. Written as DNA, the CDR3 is TGTGCCAGCAGCCAAGATGGGGGTTCACCCCTCCACTTT. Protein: CASSQDGGSPLHF.